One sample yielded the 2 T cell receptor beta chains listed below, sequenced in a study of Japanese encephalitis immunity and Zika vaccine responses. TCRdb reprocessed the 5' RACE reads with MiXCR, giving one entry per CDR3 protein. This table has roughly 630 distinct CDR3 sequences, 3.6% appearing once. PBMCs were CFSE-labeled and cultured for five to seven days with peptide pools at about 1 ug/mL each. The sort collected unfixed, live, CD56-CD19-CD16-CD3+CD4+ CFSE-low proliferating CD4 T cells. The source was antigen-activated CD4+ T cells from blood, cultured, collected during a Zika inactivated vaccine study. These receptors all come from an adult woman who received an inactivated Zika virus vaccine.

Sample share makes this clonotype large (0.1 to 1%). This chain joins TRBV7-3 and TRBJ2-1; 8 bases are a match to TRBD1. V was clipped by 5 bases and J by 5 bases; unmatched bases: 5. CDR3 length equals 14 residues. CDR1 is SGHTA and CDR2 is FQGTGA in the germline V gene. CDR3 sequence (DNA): TGTGCCAGCAGCCCGCGGACAGGGAACAATGAGCAGTTCTTC. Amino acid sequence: CASSPRTGNNEQFF. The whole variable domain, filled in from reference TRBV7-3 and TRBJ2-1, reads GAGVSQTPSNKVTEKGKYVELRCDPISGHTALYWYRQSLGQGPEFLIYFQGTGAADDSGLPNDRFFAVRPEGSVSTLKIQRTERGDSAVYLCASSPRTGNNEQFFGPGTRLTVL.

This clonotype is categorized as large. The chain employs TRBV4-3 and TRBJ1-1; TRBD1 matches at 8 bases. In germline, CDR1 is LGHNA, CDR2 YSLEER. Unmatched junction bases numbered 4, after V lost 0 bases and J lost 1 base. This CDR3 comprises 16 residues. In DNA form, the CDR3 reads TGCGCCAGCAGCCAAGATCAGGGGGCCGGGAACACTGAAGCTTTCTTT. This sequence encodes CASSQDQGAGNTEAFF.